The 9 T cell receptor beta chains below were found in one sample sequenced in a study of cytomegalovirus exposure and HLA in healthy donors (dated by TCRdb to the late 2010s). Preparation of the library involved the immunoSEQ multiplex PCR assay. The multiplex PCR relied on a mix of 60 forward primers for TCR Vbeta segments and 13 reverse primers for TCR Jbeta segments. The immuneACCESS repertoire file appears here via TCRdb, limited to in-frame rearrangements. These files lack a portion of the clones; in checked studies, under half of the deficit traces to unresolved V genes, and the cause of the others is not known. This sample comprises over 110,000 clones, about 80% of them detected only once. The ten largest clones add up to less than 1.5% of the sample. The sequenced sample was PBMCs. The receptors stem from a male donor in good health and CMV-seropositive.

The chain recombines TRBV18 with TRBJ2-5; 8 nucleotides line up with TRBD1. Judging by the DNA end, TRBJ2-7 fits better; the J call may be wrong. The germline gives CDR1 KGHSH, CDR2 LQKENI. The CDR3 is made up of 14 amino acids. The CDR3 nucleotides read TGTGCCAGCTCACCCCAGGGACAGGACTACGAGCAGTACTTC. It is translated as CASSPQGQDYEQYF.

V usage is TRBV11-2 and J usage is TRBJ2-7; D unclear. The CDR3 runs 14 residues. V lost 1 base and J lost 2, with 9 bases in between. Germline-derived CDR1 and CDR2 are SGHAT and FQNNGV. Here the CDR3 DNA reads TGTGCCAGCAGCTTAGGCGGAACAACCTACGAGCAGTACTTC. Translated, it gives CASSLGGTTYEQYF.

The V call is TRBV11-1, the J call TRBJ2-6; 8 nucleotides line up with TRBD1. The junction had 11 bases not matched to a gene; V was cut back by 0 bases and J by 4 bases. In germline, CDR1 is SGHAT, CDR2 FQDESV (reference sequence). The CDR3 has 19 residues. Here the CDR3 reads CASSLAEGQGVMGANVLTF. In nucleotides, the CDR3 is TGTGCCAGCAGCTTAGCGGAAGGACAGGGAGTGATGGGGGCCAACGTCCTGACTTTC. Filled out from reference TRBV11-1 and TRBJ2-6, the complete variable domain reads EAEVAQSPRYKITEKSQAVAFWCDPISGHATLYWYRQILGQGPELLVQFQDESVVDDSQLPKDRFSAERLKGVDSTLKIQPAELGDSAMYLCASSLAEGQGVMGANVLTFGAGSRLTVL.

The rearrangement joins TRBV6-1 to TRBJ1-5; D is ambiguous. Germline V gene lookup returns CDR1 MNHNS and CDR2 SASEGT. CDR3 length: 14 residues. V dropped 3 bases and J dropped 6 bases, with 12 bases sitting between them. CDR3 in DNA: TGTGCCAGCAGTGATCATTATGGGAGTCAGCCCCAGCATTTT. Its translation is CASSDHYGSQPQHF.

CDR3 residues: CASSLQALPNNSPLHF. The CDR3 DNA reads as TGTGCCAGTAGTTTACAGGCACTCCCAAATAATTCACCCCTCCACTTT. The chain is built from TRBV19 and TRBJ1-6, with D possibly TRBD1 on 5 matching bases. Germline-derived CDR1 and CDR2 are LNHDA and SQIVND (reference sequence). CDR3 size: 16 residues. V lost 5 bases to trimming and J lost 5 bases, with 16 bases between them. The whole variable domain, remainder taken from reference TRBV19 and TRBJ1-6, is DGGITQSPKYLFRKEGQNVTLSCEQNLNHDAMYWYRQDPGQGLRLIYYSQIVNDFQKGDIAEGYSVSREKKESFPLTVTSAQKNPTAFYLCASSLQALPNNSPLHFGNGTRLTVT.

There are a few counts of this clone. The rearrangement links TRBV4-1 to TRBJ2-7, with D perhaps matching TRBD1 (5 bases). This CDR3 region has 13 residues. V lost 3 bases and J lost 3, with 9 bases in between. Looked up from germline, CDR1 is MGHRA and CDR2 is YSYEKL. Here the CDR3 DNA reads TGCGCCAGCAGCCAGGATGACAGCTACGAGCAGTACTTC. Amino acids: CASSQDDSYEQYF.

A note on this clone: The germline gene is not matched at one end of the junction; a read error may be the cause. Other DNA sequences within the sample encode an identical CDR3. The CDR3 sequence is CASSLRGGNQPQHF. As DNA, the CDR3 is TGTGCCAGCAGCTTAAGAGGGGGCAACCAGCCCCAGCATTTT. The genes are TRBV7-9 and TRBJ1-5; 7 bases match TRBD1. The CDR3 extends over 14 amino acids. Germline CDR1 and CDR2: SEHNR and FQNEAQ (reference sequence).

The V and J genes are TRBV21-1 and TRBJ2-3; whether TRBD2, the table's D call, matches the DNA was not checked. TRBV21-1 is described as a pseudogene. This CDR3 is built from 21 residues. The CDR3 DNA reads TGTGCCAGCTCCCCAAAGGAGGGCAGGGTCAAAACGGGGGGACGCACAGATACGCAGTATTTT. This gives the protein CASSPKEGRVKTGGRTDTQYF.

The V gene is TRBV5-6, the J gene TRBJ2-7, with 9 bases aligning to TRBD1. Germline trimming cut 2 bases from V and 6 bases from J; bases unmatched to any gene: 12. From germline, CDR1 is SGHDT and CDR2 YYEEEE. The CDR3 consists of 16 residues. The CDR3 DNA follows: TGTGCCAGCAGCTTACTACAGGGGGCGTTGGAGGGCGAGCAGTACTTC. This encodes CASSLLQGALEGEQYF.